This T cell receptor beta chain was recorded in a study of regulatory T cells in long-lasting Graves disease. J gave up 2 bases and V 6 bases, and 19 bases lay outside the gene matches. CDR1 MNHNS and CDR2 SASEGT come from the germline V gene. The CDR3 runs 20 residues. Both iRepertoire HTBI primers and Arm-PCR of CDR3 regions were used to build the TCR beta libraries. Using its own MiXCR run on the multiplex PCR reads, TCRdb lists one record per CDR3 protein. The sample lists roughly 400,000 distinct CDR3 sequences; around 23% were seen once. Described time point: persistent/refractory GD, antithyroid drugs over 5 years with positive TRAb. PBMC-derived RNA was used for the TCR library. Study-level findings and limits: It was in persistent disease that TRBV28, TRBJ1-2 and TRBJ2-5 were favored. Newly diagnosed patients shared approximately 1,000 public clonotypes; persistent patients shared around 2,500. For persistent Graves' patients, TCR diversity was lower than for newly diagnosed ones.

This clonotype has more than one count but fewer than ten. Its antigen is unknown. The source is a female donor with Graves disease. The sequenced sample was peripheral blood mononuclear cells (PBMCs), obtained when the disease was refractory, from a patient treated with antithyroid drugs. This sequence joins TRBV6-1 and TRBJ2-1, with 10 bases fitting TRBD1. CDR3 region: CASRPYNTIVGQGTYNEQFF. The CDR3 DNA follows: TGTGCCAGCAGACCTTACAATACGATTGTGGGACAGGGGACCTACAATGAGCAGTTCTTC.